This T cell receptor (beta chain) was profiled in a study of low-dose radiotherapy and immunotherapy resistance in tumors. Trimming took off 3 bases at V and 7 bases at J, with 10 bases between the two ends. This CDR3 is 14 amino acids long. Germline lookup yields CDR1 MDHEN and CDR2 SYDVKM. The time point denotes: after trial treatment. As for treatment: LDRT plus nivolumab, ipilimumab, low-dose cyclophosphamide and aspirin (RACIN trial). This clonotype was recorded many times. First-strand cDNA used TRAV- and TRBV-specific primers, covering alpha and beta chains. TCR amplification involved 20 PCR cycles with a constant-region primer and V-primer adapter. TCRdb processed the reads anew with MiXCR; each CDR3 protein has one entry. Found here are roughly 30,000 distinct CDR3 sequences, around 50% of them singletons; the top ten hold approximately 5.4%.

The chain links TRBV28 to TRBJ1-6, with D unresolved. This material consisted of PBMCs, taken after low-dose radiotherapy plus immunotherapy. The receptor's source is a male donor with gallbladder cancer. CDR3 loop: CASSFRGNNSPLHF. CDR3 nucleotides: TGTGCCAGCAGTTTTCGAGGCAACAATTCACCCCTCCACTTT.